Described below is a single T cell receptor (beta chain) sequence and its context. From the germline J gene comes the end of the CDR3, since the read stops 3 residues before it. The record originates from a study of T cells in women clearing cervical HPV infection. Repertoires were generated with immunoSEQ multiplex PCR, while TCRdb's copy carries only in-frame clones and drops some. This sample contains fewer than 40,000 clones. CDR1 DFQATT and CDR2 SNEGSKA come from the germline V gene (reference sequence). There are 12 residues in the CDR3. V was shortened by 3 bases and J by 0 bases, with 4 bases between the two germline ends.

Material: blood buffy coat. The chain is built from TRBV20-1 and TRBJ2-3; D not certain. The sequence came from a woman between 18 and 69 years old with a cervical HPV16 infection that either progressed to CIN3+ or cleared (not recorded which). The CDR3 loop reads CSARTSTDTQYF. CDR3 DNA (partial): TGCAGTGCTAGGACTAGCACAGATACG.